These 22 T cell receptor beta chains share one sample of origin, sequenced in a study of tumor and adjacent non-tumor tissue in lung cancer. The library came from three nested PCR rounds adapted from ARM-PCR protocols. TCRdb passed the multiplex PCR reads through MiXCR, listing each CDR3 protein once. The repertoire consists of under 150,000 distinct CDR3 sequences, with approximately 66% occurring once and the leading ten covering 10% to 15%. No cell sorting was done before RNA was extracted from the tissue. The sample comprised lung tumor tissue. The receptor set was obtained from a man aged 25 to 40 with non-small cell lung cancer.

For this clonotype: A much larger clone is a single base away; this may be a read error. The V gene is TRBV20-1, the J gene TRBJ1-2; a possible D gene is TRBD1 (6 bases). The germline CDR1 and CDR2 sequences are DFQATT and SNEGSKA (reference sequence). CDR3 length equals 13 residues. For the CDR3, the DNA is TGCAGTGCTAGAGTTTGGGGGTCGGGGGGCTACGCCTTC. Translating gives CSARVWGSGGYAF.

Of note for this clonotype: This may be a read error: a much more frequent sequence differs by one nucleotide. The J gene is TRBJ2-7, the V gene TRBV4-1, with TRBD1 matching 7 bases. Germline V gene sequence: CDR1 MGHRA, CDR2 YSYEKL. The CDR3 runs 17 residues. The CDR3 DNA reads TGCGCCAGCAGCCACCCGGTAGGGGACAGTGGCTCCTACGAGCAGAACTTC. This gives the protein CASSHPVGDSGSYEQNF.

The V and J genes are TRBV11-2 and TRBJ2-5; a possible D gene is TRBD2 (5 bases). The CDR3 totals 14 residues. Trimming left V 3 bases short and J 9 bases short, with 17 bases between. Germline CDR1 and CDR2: SGHAT and FQNNGV. The CDR3 here is CASSFWRNSESQYF. CDR3 DNA: TGTGCCAGCAGCTTCTGGAGGAACAGCGAGTCCCAGTACTTC.

This clonotype was seen at least ten times. CDR3 bases: TGCAGCGTTGAAAACCGGGACAGGGGGATCGAGCAGTACTTC. Translating it yields CSVENRDRGIEQYF. The chain combines TRBV29-1 with TRBJ2-7; 11 bases fit TRBD1. The CDR3 has 14 amino acids. The germline CDR1 and CDR2 sequences are SQVTM and ANQGSEA. J was trimmed by 6 bases and V by 2 bases; bases with no gene match: 6.

Of note for this clonotype: The junction departs from germline at one end; a sequencing error may be responsible. The V call is TRBV6-6, the J call TRBJ2-5, with D tentatively TRBD2 (6 bases). Germline V gives CDR1 MNHNY, CDR2 SVGAGI (reference sequence). This CDR3 region has 14 residues. CDR3 nucleotide sequence: TGTACCAGCACTGACCCCCGGAGGGGTGAGACCCAGCACTTC. Translating gives CTSTDPRRGETQHF.

As to this clonotype: The junction differs from germline at one of its ends, possibly a read error. The V and J genes are TRBV7-8 and TRBJ2-3; D perhaps matches TRBD2 (6 bases). The CDR3 is 15 amino acids. From germline, CDR1 is SGHVS and CDR2 FQNEAQ. The CDR3 region has the DNA TGTGCCAGCAGCTCCCGCAGCGGGCGCACAGATACGCGGTATTTT. Protein: CASSSRSGRTDTRYF.

The CDR3 loop reads CASSFRAGQGAYGYTF. CDR3 DNA: TGTGCCAGCAGTTTCCGCGCGGGACAGGGGGCTTATGGCTACACCTTC. The rearrangement uses TRBV12-3 or TRBV12-4 and TRBJ1-2, with 12 bases fitting TRBD1. Unmatched junction bases numbered 7, after V lost 3 bases and J lost 5 bases. This CDR3 region has 16 residues.

The gene calls are TRBV18 and TRBJ1-4, with 9 bases aligning to TRBD1. The CDR3 sequence is 12 residues long. V shed 3 bases, J shed 17 bases, and the junction held 7 bases outside the gene matches. Per germline, CDR1 KGHSH and CDR2 LQKENI. Written as DNA, the CDR3 is TGTGCCAGCTCACCGAACGGGACAGGGACATTTTTT. Its protein product is CASSPNGTGTFF. The variable domain in full, completed from reference TRBV18 and TRBJ1-4, reads NAGVMQNPRHLVRRRGQEARLRCSPMKGHSHVYWYRQLPEEGLKFMVYLQKENIIDESGMPKERFSAEFPKEGPSILRIQQVVRGDSAAYFCASSPNGTGTFFGSGTQLSVL.

This clonotype occurred many times. The genes are TRBV20-1 and TRBJ2-1; 12 bases are shared with TRBD1. The CDR3 length is 15 residues. Germline V gives CDR1 DFQATT, CDR2 SNEGSKA (reference sequence). Trimming took 6 bases from V and 3 from J; bases not matched to a gene: 6. The DNA for the CDR3 is TGCAGTGCAGGGGGGACAGGGGGCTTCTACAATGAGCAGTTCTTC. This gives the protein CSAGGTGGFYNEQFF.

This clonotype was counted at least ten times. The V and J genes are TRBV6-1 and TRBJ1-5, with D possibly matching TRBD1 (5 bases). Between the trimmed V and J ends, which lost 1 base and 7 bases, there was a span of 11 bases. Germline V CDR1 and CDR2: MNHNS, SASEGT. This CDR3 comprises 14 residues. The DNA for the CDR3 is TGTGCCAGCAGTGAAGATGGGGGGGGACAGCCCCAGCATTTT. It encodes CASSEDGGGQPQHF.

This clonotype was observed at least ten times. This rearrangement joins TRBV6-5 to TRBJ2-7; 7 bases match TRBD2. Germline V gene data show CDR1 as MNHEY and CDR2 as SVGAGI. Germline trimming cut 5 bases from V and 3 bases from J; bases unmatched to any gene: 4. There are 13 residues in the CDR3. CDR3 amino acids: CASSEGTNYEQYF. The CDR3, as DNA: TGTGCCAGCAGTGAAGGGACTAACTACGAGCAGTACTTC.

Regarding this clonotype: This may come from a read error, since a much larger clone is one base off. The chain couples TRBV6-5 to TRBJ1-2; 8 bases match TRBD1. The CDR3 is 13 residues long. Per the germline V gene, CDR1 is MNHEY and CDR2 is SVGAGI. CDR3 sequence: CASSEQGGYGYIF. DNA of the CDR3: TGTGCCAGCAGTGAACAGGGGGGCTATGGCTACATCTTC.

As concerns this clonotype: A read error may be the cause here, since a much bigger clone is one base away. CDR3 in DNA: TGTGCCGGCAGTTACGACGGGGGAGCCCTCAGAACCCAGTACTTC. This gives the protein CAGSYDGGALRTQYF. The genes are TRBV6-5 and TRBJ2-5, with TRBD2 as a possible D gene (6 bases). Germline V gene data show CDR1 as MNHEY and CDR2 as SVGAGI. CDR3 length: 15 residues.

This rearrangement joins TRBV28 to TRBJ1-4; tentatively, D is TRBD1 (6 bases). The CDR3 sequence is 14 residues long. V lost 10 bases, J lost 3 bases, and 15 bases lay in between. Germline assignment: CDR1 MDHEN and CDR2 SYDVKM. The CDR3 bases are TGTGCCAACTCCCCCGGGGGGCCTAATGAAAAACTGTTTTTT. It encodes CANSPGGPNEKLFF.

As concerns this clonotype: This CDR3 is missing its conserved last phenylalanine or tryptophan, likely due to a read error. The rearrangement uses TRBV4-3 and TRBJ1-6, with D hard to call. The CDR3 has 14 amino acids. Germline V gene data show CDR1 as LGHNA and CDR2 as YSLEER. The CDR3 DNA reads as TGCGCCAGTAGCCAATATCTTGACAATTCACCCCTCCACTAT. Protein sequence: CASSQYLDNSPLHY.

Remarks on this clonotype: One end of the junction fails to match germline, which may point to a read error. This chain links TRBV4-3 with TRBJ2-3; perhaps TRBD1 as D (6 bases). CDR1 is LGHNA and CDR2 is YSLEER in the germline V gene. The CDR3 is 16 amino acids. CDR3: CVSSQKVQGTADTQYF. As DNA, the CDR3 is TGCGTCAGCAGCCAAAAAGTGCAGGGGACCGCAGATACGCAGTATTTT.

As to this clonotype: A much larger clone differs by one base, so this may be a read error. This rearrangement joins TRBV6-2 or TRBV6-3 to TRBJ1-5, with 7 bases identical to TRBD1. The J call may be mistaken, given a closer DNA end match to TRBJ2-3. The V gene's germline CDR1 is MNHEY and CDR2 SVGEGT. This CDR3 is built from 14 residues. CDR3 sequence reads: CASSTGQRNQPQYF. CDR3 nucleotides: TGTGCCAGCAGCACGGGACAGCGCAATCAGCCCCAGTATTTT.

This clonotype was observed a single time. The chain uses TRBV10-2 and TRBJ2-3; D is ambiguous. With the DNA end fitting TRBJ1-5 better, the J assignment may be wrong. From germline, CDR1 is WSHSY and CDR2 SAAADI. This CDR3 spans 11 amino acids. CDR3 bases: TGCGCCAGCAGGATTACATATACGCAGCATTTT. This translates into CASRITYTQHF.

Note on this clonotype: The final CDR3 position lacks the conserved phenylalanine or tryptophan, pointing to a likely read error. This chain links TRBV30 with TRBJ1-2, with 9 bases matching TRBD1. The CDR3 sequence is 14 residues long. V was clipped by 3 bases and J by 7 bases; unmatched bases: 9. Germline-derived CDR1 and CDR2 are GTSNPN and SVGIG (reference sequence). CDR3 bases: TGTGCCTGGAGGCAAACAGGGGGCAGCTTTGGCTACACCTAC. Encoded protein: CAWRQTGGSFGYTY.

About this clonotype itself: The junction departs from the called germline gene at one end, perhaps through a read error. The chain has TRBV4-1 and TRBJ1-2; D is ambiguous. CDR3 size: 14 residues. Germline lookup yields CDR1 MGHRA and CDR2 YSYEKL. This CDR3 reads CASSHGSENYSYTF. The CDR3 DNA reads TGCGCCAGCAGCCATGGGTCGGAGAACTATAGCTACACCTTC.

As regards this clonotype: The junction differs from germline at one of its ends, possibly a read error. The V gene is TRBV20-1, the J gene TRBJ1-2; 7 bases agree with TRBD1. The CDR3 is 13 amino acids. Germline CDR1 reads DFQATT; CDR2 reads SNEGSKA (reference sequence). Here the CDR3 reads CSARDHGQDGYTF. The CDR3 nucleotides read TGCAGTGCTAGAGATCACGGACAGGATGGCTACACATTC.

With respect to this clonotype: A much larger clonotype is one base distant, so this may be a read error. V and J are TRBV4-1 and TRBJ2-5; TRBD2 aligns across 9 bases. CDR3 length: 18 amino acids. Germline V gene data show CDR1 as MGHRA and CDR2 as YSYEKL. This CDR3 is CASNQDGLAGTAGETQYF. The CDR3 DNA sequence: TGCGCCAGCAACCAAGATGGGCTAGCGGGGACAGCTGGGGAGACCCAGTACTTC.